Following are 13 T cell receptor beta chains from one sample sequenced in a study of CD8+CD57+ T cells in acquired aplastic anemia. TCR beta VDJ and CDR3 profiling used genomic DNA as template. MiXCR, run by TCRdb on the reads, gives a single entry per CDR3 protein. Of about half a million distinct CDR3 sequences in the sample, around 33% were seen once. The sequenced patients had an expansion of CD8+CD57+ cells seen by flow cytometry. Sequenced sample: sorted CD4+, CD8+, or CD8+CD57+ T cells (not recorded which) from PBMCs. The receptors come from a human donor with aplastic anemia.

V and J are TRBV19 and TRBJ1-6; 9 bases agree with TRBD1. V was clipped by 4 bases and J by 7 bases; unmatched bases: 5. Per the germline V gene, CDR1 is LNHDA and CDR2 is SQIVND (reference sequence). The CDR3 contains 15 residues. CDR3 amino acids: CASSTGTGRNSPLHF. Written as DNA, the CDR3 is TGTGCCAGTAGTACAGGGACAGGGAGGAATTCACCCCTCCACTTT.

This clonotype has at least ten counts. CDR3 residues: CASSLAGDSNYGYTF. CDR3 coding DNA: TGCGCCAGCAGCTTGGCCGGAGACTCTAACTATGGCTACACCTTC. The chain is built from TRBV5-1 and TRBJ1-2; D is unresolved. Germline lookup yields CDR1 SGHRS and CDR2 YFSETQ. V lost 0 bases and J lost 0, with 9 bases in between. This CDR3 has 15 residues.

This clonotype came up many times. The V call is TRBV12-3 or TRBV12-4, the J call TRBJ1-2, with D possibly being TRBD1 (5 bases). This CDR3 has 13 residues. V gave up 6 bases and J gave up 4 bases, with 12 bases separating them. The CDR3 region is CASSAQEIYGYTF. In DNA form, the CDR3 reads TGTGCCAGCAGCGCACAGGAGATCTATGGCTACACCTTC.

The CDR3 coding sequence is TGTGCCGCCTCAGAAAGGGTGAACACTGAAGCTTTCTTT. Its protein product is CAASERVNTEAFF. The chain has TRBV10-3 and TRBJ1-1, with unresolved D. The CDR3 consists of 13 residues. Germline V gene data show CDR1 as ENHRY and CDR2 as SYGVKD. Trimming pared 11 bases from V and 0 bases from J, leaving 13 bases between.

This clonotype was seen a few times. This rearrangement joins TRBV11-1 to TRBJ2-2, with TRBD1 matching 7 bases. The CDR3 consists of 17 residues. Germline CDR1 is SGHAT and CDR2 is FQDESV (reference sequence). The junction had 8 bases not matched to a gene; V was cut back by 2 bases and J by 2 bases. In DNA form, the CDR3 reads TGTGCCAGCAGCTTATTAACAGGGGACCTTAACACCGGGGAGCTGTTTTTT. Translation: CASSLLTGDLNTGELFF.

The sample holds many counts of this clonotype. The V call is TRBV29-1, the J call TRBJ1-1; D is uncertain. Germline CDR1 SQVTM, CDR2 ANQGSEA. The CDR3 has 13 amino acids. V was trimmed by 2 bases and J by 4 bases, leaving 11 bases between them. This chain's CDR3 is CSVEKVVGTEAFF. CDR3 nucleotide sequence: TGCAGCGTTGAAAAGGTTGTCGGCACTGAAGCTTTCTTT.

The chain uses TRBV7-3 and TRBJ2-7; TRBD1 is a possible D gene (5 bases). V dropped 6 bases and J dropped 6 bases, with 18 bases sitting between them. The CDR3 is 14 residues long. Looked up from germline, CDR1 is SGHTA and CDR2 is FQGTGA. CDR3 loop: CASSLLGPQCEQYF. The CDR3 DNA follows: TGTGCCAGCAGTTTATTGGGGCCCCAGTGCGAGCAGTACTTC.

The chain is built from TRBV3-1 and TRBJ2-5; 7 bases are shared with TRBD2. The germline gives CDR1 LGHDT, CDR2 YNNKEL (reference sequence). CDR3 length equals 14 residues. The trim removed 4 bases at V and 4 bases at J, leaving 6 bases unmatched. The CDR3 coding sequence is TGTGCCAGCAGCCCGACGACTAGCAGAGAGACCCAGTACTTC. Translated: CASSPTTSRETQYF.

The J gene is TRBJ1-1, the V gene TRBV25-1, with a tentative D call TRBD1 (5 bases). CDR3 size: 15 residues. Germline CDR1 reads MGHDK; CDR2 reads SYGVNS. V was clipped by 5 bases and J by 3 bases, with 16 bases between them. The CDR3 is CASSSGRLGHTEAFF. CDR3 DNA sequence: TGTGCCAGCAGTTCGGGACGCCTAGGACACACTGAAGCTTTCTTT.

This clonotype has just a few counts. A junction boundary mismatches the germline segment, possibly from a read error. The V call is TRBV10-3, the J call TRBJ1-6; D might be TRBD1 (6 bases). The length of the CDR3 is 15 residues. Germline V lookup: CDR1 ENHRY, CDR2 SYGVKD. The CDR3 is CASSRGGRINSPLHF. DNA of the CDR3: TGTGCCAGCAGTAGGGGGGGCAGAATTAATTCACCCCTCCACTTT.

This clonotype was found a few times. The rearrangement uses TRBV5-5 and TRBJ2-5; D not certain. Germline CDR1 and CDR2: SGHKS and YYEKEE (reference sequence). This CDR3 comprises 11 residues. V was pared by 0 bases and J by 5 bases, with 2 bases between. CDR3 nucleotide sequence: TGTGCCAGCAGCTTGGTGGAGACCCAGTACTTC. Translating it yields CASSLVETQYF.

The chain couples TRBV3-1 to TRBJ2-2; the D gene could be TRBD1 or TRBD2 (5 bases each). In germline, CDR1 is LGHDT, CDR2 YNNKEL (reference sequence). With 4 bases removed from V and 2 bases from J, the gap between germline ends came to 11 bases. The CDR3 loop spans 15 amino acids. This CDR3 is CASSPSGTNTGELFF. CDR3 DNA sequence: TGTGCCAGCAGCCCATCCGGGACCAACACCGGGGAGCTGTTTTTT. Supplemented by reference TRBV3-1 and TRBJ2-2, the full variable domain reads DTAVSQTPKYLVTQMGNDKSIKCEQNLGHDTMYWYKQDSKKFLKIMFSYNNKELIINETVPNRFSPKSPDKAHLNLHINSLELGDSAVYFCASSPSGTNTGELFFGEGSRLTVL.

The chain couples TRBV12-3 or TRBV12-4 to TRBJ2-7, with TRBD1 identical over 8 bases. V lost 4 bases and J lost 3; bases outside the gene matches: 8. This CDR3 has 15 residues. DNA of the CDR3: TGTGCCAGCAGTTCCGGGACAGGAGGGATCTACGAGCAGTACTTC. Residues: CASSSGTGGIYEQYF.